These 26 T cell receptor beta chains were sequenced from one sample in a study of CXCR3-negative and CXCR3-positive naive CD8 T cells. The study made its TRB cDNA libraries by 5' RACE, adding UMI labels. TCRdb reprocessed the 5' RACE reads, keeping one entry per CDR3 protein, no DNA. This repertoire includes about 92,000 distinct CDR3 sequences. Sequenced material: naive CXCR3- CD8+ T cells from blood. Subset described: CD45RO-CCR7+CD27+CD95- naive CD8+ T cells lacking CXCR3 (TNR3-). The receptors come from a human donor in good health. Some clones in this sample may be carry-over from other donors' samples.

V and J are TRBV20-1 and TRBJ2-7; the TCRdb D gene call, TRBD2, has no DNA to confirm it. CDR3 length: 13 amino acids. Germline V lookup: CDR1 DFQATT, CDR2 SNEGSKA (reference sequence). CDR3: CSATRRETNEQYF.

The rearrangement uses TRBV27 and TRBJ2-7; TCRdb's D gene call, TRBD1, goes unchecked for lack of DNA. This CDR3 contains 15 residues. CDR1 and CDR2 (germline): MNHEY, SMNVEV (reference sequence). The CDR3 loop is CASRPGQGRASEQYF.

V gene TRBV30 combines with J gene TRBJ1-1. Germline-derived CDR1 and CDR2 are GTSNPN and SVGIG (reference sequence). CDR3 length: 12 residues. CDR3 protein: CAVRAARAEAFF.

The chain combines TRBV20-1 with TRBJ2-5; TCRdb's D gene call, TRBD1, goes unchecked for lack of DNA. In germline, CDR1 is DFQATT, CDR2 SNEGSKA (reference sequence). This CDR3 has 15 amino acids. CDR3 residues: CSARDRQGVYETQYF.

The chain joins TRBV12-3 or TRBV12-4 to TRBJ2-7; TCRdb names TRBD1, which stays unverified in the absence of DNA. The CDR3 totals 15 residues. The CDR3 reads CASSLGWGRDYEQYF.

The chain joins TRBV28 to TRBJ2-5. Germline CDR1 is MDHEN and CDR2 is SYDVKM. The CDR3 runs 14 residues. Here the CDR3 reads CASSLLRVQETQYF.

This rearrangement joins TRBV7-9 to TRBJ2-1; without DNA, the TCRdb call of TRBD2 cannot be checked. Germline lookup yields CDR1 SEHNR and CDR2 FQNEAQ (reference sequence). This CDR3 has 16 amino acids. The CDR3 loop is CASSPQERGPPNEQFF.

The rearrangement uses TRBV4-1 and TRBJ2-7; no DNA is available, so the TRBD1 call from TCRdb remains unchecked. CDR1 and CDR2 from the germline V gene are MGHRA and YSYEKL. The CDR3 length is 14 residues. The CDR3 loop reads CASSQDRERDEQYF.

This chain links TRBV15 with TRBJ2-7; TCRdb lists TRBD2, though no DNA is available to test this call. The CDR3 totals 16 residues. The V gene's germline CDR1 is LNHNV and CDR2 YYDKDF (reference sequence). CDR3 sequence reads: CATSRGGRDSSYEQYF.

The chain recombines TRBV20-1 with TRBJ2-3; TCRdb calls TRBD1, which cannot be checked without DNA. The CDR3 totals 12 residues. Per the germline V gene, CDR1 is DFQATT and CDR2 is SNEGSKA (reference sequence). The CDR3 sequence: CSAWGGGDTQYF.

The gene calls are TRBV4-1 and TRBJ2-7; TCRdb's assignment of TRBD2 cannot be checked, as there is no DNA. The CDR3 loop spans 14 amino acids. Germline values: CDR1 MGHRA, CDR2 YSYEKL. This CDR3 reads CASSYGLAGDEQYF.

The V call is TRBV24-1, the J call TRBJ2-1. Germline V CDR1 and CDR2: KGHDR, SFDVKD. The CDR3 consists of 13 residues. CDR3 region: CATSPDPYNEQFF.

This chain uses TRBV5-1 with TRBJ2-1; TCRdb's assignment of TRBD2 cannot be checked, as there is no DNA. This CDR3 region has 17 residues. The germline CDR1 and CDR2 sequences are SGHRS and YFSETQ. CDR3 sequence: CASSSYPSGGAIDEQFF.

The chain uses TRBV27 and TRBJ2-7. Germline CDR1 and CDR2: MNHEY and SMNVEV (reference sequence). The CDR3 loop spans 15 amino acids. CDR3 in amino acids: CASSPRQGPPYEQYF.

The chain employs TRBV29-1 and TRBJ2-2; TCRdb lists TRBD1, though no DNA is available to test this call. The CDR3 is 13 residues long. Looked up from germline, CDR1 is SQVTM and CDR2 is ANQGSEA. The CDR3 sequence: CSAGQGNTGELFF.

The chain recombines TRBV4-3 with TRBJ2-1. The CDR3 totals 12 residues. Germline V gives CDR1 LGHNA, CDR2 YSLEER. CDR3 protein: CASSQASGEQFF.

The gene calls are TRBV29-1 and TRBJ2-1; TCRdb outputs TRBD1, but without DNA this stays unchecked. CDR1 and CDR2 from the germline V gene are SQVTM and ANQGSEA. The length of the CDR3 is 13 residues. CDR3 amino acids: CSVEGVSYNEQFF.

CDR3 amino acids: CASSFGTGIQPQHF. The chain joins TRBV5-6 to TRBJ1-5; TCRdb gives TRBD1 as the D gene, but with no DNA this cannot be confirmed. Germline loops: CDR1 SGHDT, CDR2 YYEEEE. The CDR3 length is 14 residues.

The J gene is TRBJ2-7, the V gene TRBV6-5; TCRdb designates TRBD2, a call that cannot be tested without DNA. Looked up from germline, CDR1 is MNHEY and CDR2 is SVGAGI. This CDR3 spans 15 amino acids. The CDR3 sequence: CASSYLAGGSYEQYF.

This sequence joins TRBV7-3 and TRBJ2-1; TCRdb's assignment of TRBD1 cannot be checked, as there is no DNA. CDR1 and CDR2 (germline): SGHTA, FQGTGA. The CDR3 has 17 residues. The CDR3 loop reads CASSLNSATSFYNEQFF.

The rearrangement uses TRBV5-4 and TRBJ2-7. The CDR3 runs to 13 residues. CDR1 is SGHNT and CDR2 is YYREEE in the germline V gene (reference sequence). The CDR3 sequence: CASSPGTTYEQYF.

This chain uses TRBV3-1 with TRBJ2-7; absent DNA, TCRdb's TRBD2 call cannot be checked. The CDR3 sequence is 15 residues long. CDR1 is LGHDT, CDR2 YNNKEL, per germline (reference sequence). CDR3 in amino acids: CASSQLLAGVYEQYF.

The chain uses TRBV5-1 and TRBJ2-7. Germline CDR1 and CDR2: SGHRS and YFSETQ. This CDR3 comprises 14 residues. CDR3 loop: CASSFAGSAYEQYF.

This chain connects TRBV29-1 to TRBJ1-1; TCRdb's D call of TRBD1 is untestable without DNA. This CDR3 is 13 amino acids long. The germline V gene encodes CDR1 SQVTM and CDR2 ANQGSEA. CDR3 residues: CSVTGPMNTEAFF.

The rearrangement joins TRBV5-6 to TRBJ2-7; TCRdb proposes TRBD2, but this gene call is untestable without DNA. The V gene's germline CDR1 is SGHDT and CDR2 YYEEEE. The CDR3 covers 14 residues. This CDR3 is CASSSSGSAYEQYF.

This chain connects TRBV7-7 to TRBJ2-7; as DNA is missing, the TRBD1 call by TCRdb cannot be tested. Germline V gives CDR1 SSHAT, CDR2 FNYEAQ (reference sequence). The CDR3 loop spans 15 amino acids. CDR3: CASSLAVGQGYEQYF. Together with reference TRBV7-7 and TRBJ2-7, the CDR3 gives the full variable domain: GAGVSQSPRYKVTKRGQDVTLRCDPISSHATLYWYQQALGQGPEFLTYFNYEAQPDKSGLPSDRFSAERPEGSISTLTIQRTEQRDSAMYRCASSLAVGQGYEQYFGPGTRLTVT.